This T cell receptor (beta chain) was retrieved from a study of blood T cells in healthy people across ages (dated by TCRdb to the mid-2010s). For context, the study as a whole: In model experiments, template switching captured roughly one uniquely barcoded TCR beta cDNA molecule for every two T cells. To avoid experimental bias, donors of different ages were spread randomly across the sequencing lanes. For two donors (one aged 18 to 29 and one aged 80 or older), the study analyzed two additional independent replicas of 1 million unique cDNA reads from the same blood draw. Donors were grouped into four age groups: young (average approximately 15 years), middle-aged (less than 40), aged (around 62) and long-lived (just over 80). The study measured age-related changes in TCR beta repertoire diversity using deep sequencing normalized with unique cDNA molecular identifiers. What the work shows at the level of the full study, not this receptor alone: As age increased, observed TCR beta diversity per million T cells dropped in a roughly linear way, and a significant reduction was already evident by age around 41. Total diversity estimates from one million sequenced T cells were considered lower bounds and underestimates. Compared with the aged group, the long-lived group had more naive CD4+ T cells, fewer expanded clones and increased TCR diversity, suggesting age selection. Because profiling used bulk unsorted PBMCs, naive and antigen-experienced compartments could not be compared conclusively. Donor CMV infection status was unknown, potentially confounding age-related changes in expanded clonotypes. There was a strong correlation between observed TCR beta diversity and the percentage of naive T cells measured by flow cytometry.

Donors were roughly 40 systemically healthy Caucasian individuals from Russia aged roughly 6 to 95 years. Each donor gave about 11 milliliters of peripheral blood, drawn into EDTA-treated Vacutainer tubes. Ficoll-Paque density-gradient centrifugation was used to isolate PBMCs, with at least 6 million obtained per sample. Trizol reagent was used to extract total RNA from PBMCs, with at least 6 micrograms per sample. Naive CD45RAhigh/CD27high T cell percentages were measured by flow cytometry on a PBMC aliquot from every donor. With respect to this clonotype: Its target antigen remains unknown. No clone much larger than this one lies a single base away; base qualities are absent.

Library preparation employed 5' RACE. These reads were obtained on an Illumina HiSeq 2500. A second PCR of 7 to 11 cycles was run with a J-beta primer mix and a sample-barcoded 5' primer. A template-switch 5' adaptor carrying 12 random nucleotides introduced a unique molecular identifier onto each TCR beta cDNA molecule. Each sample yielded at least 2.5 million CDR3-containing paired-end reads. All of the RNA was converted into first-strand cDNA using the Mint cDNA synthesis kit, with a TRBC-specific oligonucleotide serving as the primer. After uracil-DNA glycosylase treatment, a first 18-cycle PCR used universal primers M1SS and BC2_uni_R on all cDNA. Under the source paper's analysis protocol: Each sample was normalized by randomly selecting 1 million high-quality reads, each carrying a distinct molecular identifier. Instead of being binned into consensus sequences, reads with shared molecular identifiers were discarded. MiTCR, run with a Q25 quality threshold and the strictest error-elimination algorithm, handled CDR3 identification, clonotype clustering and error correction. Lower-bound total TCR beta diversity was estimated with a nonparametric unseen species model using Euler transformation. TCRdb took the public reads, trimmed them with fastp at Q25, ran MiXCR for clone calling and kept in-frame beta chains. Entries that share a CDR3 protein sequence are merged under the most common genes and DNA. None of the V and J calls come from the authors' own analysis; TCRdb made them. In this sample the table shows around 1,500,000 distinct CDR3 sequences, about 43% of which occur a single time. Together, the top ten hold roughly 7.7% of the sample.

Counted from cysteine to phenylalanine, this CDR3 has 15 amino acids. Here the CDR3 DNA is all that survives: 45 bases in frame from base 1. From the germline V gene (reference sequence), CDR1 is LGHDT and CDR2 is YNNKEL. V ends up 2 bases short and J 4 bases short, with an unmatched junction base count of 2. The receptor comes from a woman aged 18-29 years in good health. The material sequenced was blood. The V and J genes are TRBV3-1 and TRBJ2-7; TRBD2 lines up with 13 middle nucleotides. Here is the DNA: TGTGCCAGCAGCCAATTGACTAGCGGGAGGTACGAGCAGTACTTC. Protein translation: CASSQLTSGRYEQYF.